The 32 T cell receptor beta chains listed next were all sequenced from one sample in a study of T-cell memory formation after mild COVID-19. MiXCR, applied by TCRdb to the 5' RACE reads, yields one record per CDR3 protein. The sample lists 50,000 or so distinct CDR3 sequences, roughly 26% seen once, with around 40% in the top ten. Sequencing was performed on PBMCs or a T cell subset sorted from them (not recorded which). The receptors derive from a man in his late teens or twenties who had mild COVID-19 (a few samples of this study predate the infection). Cell type and time point are not known.

This clonotype has more than one count but fewer than ten. This chain connects TRBV7-9 to TRBJ1-6; TRBD1 agrees at 10 bases. V was pared by 4 bases and J by 9 bases, with 9 bases of the junction left unmatched. This CDR3 has 16 residues. Germline CDR1 and CDR2: SEHNR and FQNEAQ (reference sequence). For the CDR3, the DNA is TGTGCCAGCAGCTCCCGGGACAGGGGACTCGGTTCACCCCTCCACTTT. Translating it yields CASSSRDRGLGSPLHF.

This clonotype has a handful of counts. The chain has TRBV15 and TRBJ1-4; the D gene is possibly TRBD1 (5 bases). This CDR3 is 14 amino acids long. From germline, CDR1 is LNHNV and CDR2 YYDKDF (reference sequence). V lost 3 bases to trimming and J lost 2 bases, with 7 bases between them. CDR3 DNA: TGTGCCACCAGCAGGAGGGGTACTAATGAAAAACTGTTTTTT. The encoded protein is CATSRRGTNEKLFF.

The chain has TRBV2 and TRBJ2-3; TRBD2 aligns across 10 bases. CDR1 SNHLY and CDR2 FYNNEI come from the germline V gene. V lost 1 base and J lost 3; bases outside the gene matches: 4. The CDR3 has 16 amino acids. The CDR3 spells CASSEGGLAITDTQYF. CDR3 bases: TGTGCCAGCAGTGAAGGGGGACTAGCGATAACAGATACGCAGTATTTT.

This clonotype came up a few times. The rearrangement links TRBV25-1 to TRBJ2-7, with D perhaps TRBD2 (6 bases). CDR1 and CDR2 from the germline V gene are MGHDK and SYGVNS. V gave up 7 bases and J gave up 3 bases, with 22 bases separating them. The length of the CDR3 is 16 residues. CDR3 sequence reads: CASTGGYGSVDYEQYF. The CDR3 nucleotides read TGTGCCAGCACCGGGGGATATGGGTCCGTAGACTACGAGCAGTACTTC.

This clonotype was seen a handful of times. The chain employs TRBV12-3 or TRBV12-4 and TRBJ1-5, with no clear D. V was pared by 6 bases and J by 1 base, with 7 bases between. The CDR3 runs 13 residues. CDR3 sequence reads: CASRGISNQPQHF. The CDR3 DNA reads TGTGCCAGCAGAGGGATAAGCAATCAGCCCCAGCATTTT.

The chain links TRBV4-1 to TRBJ1-6; 9 nucleotides agree with TRBD1. J was trimmed by 7 bases and V by 6 bases; bases with no gene match: 13. CDR1 is MGHRA and CDR2 is YSYEKL in the germline V gene. CDR3 length: 17 amino acids. CDR3 bases: TGCGCCAGCAGTTTTCCCCCCGGGGACAGGGACAATTCACCCCTCCACTTT. Amino acids: CASSFPPGDRDNSPLHF.

This chain connects TRBV15 to TRBJ2-7; possible D gene TRBD1, 6 bases. CDR1 is LNHNV and CDR2 is YYDKDF in the germline V gene (reference sequence). The ends were cut back, 6 bases at V and 4 bases at J, with 10 bases in the middle. This CDR3 contains 12 residues. The CDR3 region is CATSRGGYEQYF. The CDR3 DNA reads TGTGCCACCAGTCGAGGGGGTTACGAGCAGTACTTC.

This clonotype was detected only a few times. The junction differs from germline at one of its ends, possibly a read error. The V gene is TRBV7-6, the J gene TRBJ2-3, with D maybe TRBD1 (7 bases). The germline V gene encodes CDR1 SGHVS and CDR2 FNYEAQ. The length of the CDR3 is 15 residues. The CDR3 DNA follows: TGTGACAGCAGCTTAGACAGGGACTTTCCAGATACGCAGTATTTT. Translation: CDSSLDRDFPDTQYF.

A word on this clonotype: The junction does not match germline at one end; this may be a read error. The chain couples TRBV7-7 to TRBJ2-5; the D is unclear. Germline values: CDR1 SSHAT, CDR2 FNYEAQ (reference sequence). The CDR3 covers 16 residues. The CDR3 DNA follows: TGTGCTAGCAGCTTAGGGCCCGCAGGAGAGCAAGAGACCCAGTACTTC. Translated, it gives CASSLGPAGEQETQYF. The whole variable domain, filled in from reference TRBV7-7 and TRBJ2-5, reads GAGVSQSPRYKVTKRGQDVTLRCDPISSHATLYWYQQALGQGPEFLTYFNYEAQPDKSGLPSDRFSAERPEGSISTLTIQRTEQRDSAMYRCASSLGPAGEQETQYFGPGTRLLVL.

This clonotype turned up a few times. This chain connects TRBV7-9 to TRBJ1-3; D might be TRBD1 (6 bases). The CDR3 is made up of 14 amino acids. Germline V gene sequence: CDR1 SEHNR, CDR2 FQNEAQ (reference sequence). The V end was cut by 5 bases, the J end by 2 bases, with 10 bases between. Here the CDR3 DNA reads TGTGCCAGCAGCGGCGGGACAACTGGAAACACCATATATTTT. It translates to CASSGGTTGNTIYF.

The CDR3: CAISESTGGDEQYF. Here the CDR3 DNA reads TGTGCCATCAGTGAGTCCACGGGGGGGGACGAGCAGTACTTC. The chain recombines TRBV10-3 with TRBJ2-7, with TRBD2 identical over 8 bases. The CDR3 sequence is 14 residues long. CDR1 ENHRY and CDR2 SYGVKD come from the germline V gene. Trimming at V came to 0 bases and at J to 5 bases, leaving 3 bases not matched to a gene.

The rearrangement joins TRBV4-1 to TRBJ2-1; D remains ambiguous. The CDR3 length is 14 residues. Germline assignment: CDR1 MGHRA and CDR2 YSYEKL. The V and J ends lost 1 base and 7 bases respectively, with 11 bases between them. CDR3 DNA sequence: TGCGCCAGCAGCCAAGTCGTAGGGTATAATGAGCAGTTCTTC. Protein: CASSQVVGYNEQFF.

This clonotype was seen only once. The rearrangement uses TRBV27 and TRBJ2-5, with 7 bases lining up with TRBD2. J lost 1 base, V lost 5 bases, and 10 bases had no gene match. This CDR3 has 16 residues. Looked up from germline, CDR1 is MNHEY and CDR2 is SMNVEV (reference sequence). The CDR3 DNA sequence: TGTGCCAGCAGTCCGCGACTAGCCGGACTCCAAGAGACCCAGTACTTC. Translated: CASSPRLAGLQETQYF.

This clonotype was observed a few times. The V and J genes are TRBV7-9 and TRBJ2-1; 7 bases line up with TRBD1. The CDR3 contains 12 residues. Germline V gene lookup returns CDR1 SEHNR and CDR2 FQNEAQ (reference sequence). The CDR3 DNA is TGTGGGTGGACAGGCTCCTACAATGAGCAGTTCTTC. Translation gives CGWTGSYNEQFF.

This chain joins TRBV19 and TRBJ2-1; D gene uncertain. The CDR3 runs to 12 residues. V shed 3 bases and J shed 4 bases, with 4 bases lying between them. The germline gives CDR1 LNHDA, CDR2 SQIVND (reference sequence). As DNA, the CDR3 is TGTGCCAGTAGTATCGGGTACAATGAGCAGTTCTTC. Residues: CASSIGYNEQFF.

The chain uses TRBV4-1 and TRBJ1-2; D gene ambiguous. The length of the CDR3 is 15 residues. The germline V and J ends were trimmed by 4 bases and 8 bases, with 20 bases remaining between them. Germline V CDR1 and CDR2: MGHRA, YSYEKL. The CDR3 coding sequence is TGCGCCAGCAGCCCCACAGTTCCGGGTCCAGCAGGCTACACCTTC. Protein product: CASSPTVPGPAGYTF.

The V and J genes are TRBV4-1 and TRBJ2-3; 10 positions match TRBD1. Per the germline V gene, CDR1 is MGHRA and CDR2 is YSYEKL. The CDR3 covers 17 residues. Trimming at V came to 4 bases and at J to 2 bases, leaving 9 bases not matched to a gene. The CDR3 DNA sequence: TGCGCCAGCAGCCCAGAGCCGGGACAGGGGTACACAGATACGCAGTATTTT. Translated: CASSPEPGQGYTDTQYF.

This clonotype was counted only a few times. This sequence joins TRBV4-1 and TRBJ2-3, with D unresolved. V was trimmed by 1 base and J by 5 bases, leaving 4 bases between them. Germline V gene lookup returns CDR1 MGHRA and CDR2 YSYEKL. This CDR3 is 12 amino acids long. The CDR3 coding sequence is TGCGCCAGCAGCCAAGCGGGAGATACGCAGTATTTT. Protein sequence: CASSQAGDTQYF.

The V and J genes are TRBV6-2 or TRBV6-3 and TRBJ1-1; 9 bases are shared with TRBD1. The CDR3 sequence is 15 residues long. CDR1 is MNHEY and CDR2 is SVGEGT in the germline V gene. J was trimmed by 6 bases and V by 0 bases; bases with no gene match: 5. The DNA of the CDR3 is TGTGCCAGCAGTTACTCCGGGACAGGGTCGGCTGAAGCTTTCTTT. Its protein is CASSYSGTGSAEAFF.

This clonotype was counted between two and nine times. DNA for the CDR3: TGTGCCAGCAGCGAGACCCCGGCAAGCTCCTACGAGCAGTACTTC. Translating gives CASSETPASSYEQYF. The chain couples TRBV9 to TRBJ2-7, with D unclear. The CDR3 totals 15 residues. Germline V gene lookup returns CDR1 SGDLS and CDR2 YYNGEE. Trimming shortened V by 3 bases and J by 0 bases, and 13 bases separated the two germline ends.

The rearrangement joins TRBV2 to TRBJ2-3, with D tentatively TRBD1 (6 bases). This CDR3 comprises 15 residues. V lost 2 bases and J 1 base, leaving 10 bases between the germline ends. Per germline, CDR1 SNHLY and CDR2 FYNNEI. CDR3 nucleotide sequence: TGTGCCAGCAGTGAACCTCGACAGGGCACAGATACGCAGTATTTT. It is translated as CASSEPRQGTDTQYF. The full variable domain, rest sourced from reference TRBV2 and TRBJ2-3, is EPEVTQTPSHQVTQMGQEVILRCVPISNHLYFYWYRQILGQKVEFLVSFYNNEISEKSEIFDDQFSVERPDGSNFTLKIRSTKLEDSAMYFCASSEPRQGTDTQYFGPGTRLTVL.

This clonotype was counted at least ten times. The V call is TRBV4-1, the J call TRBJ1-1, with 8 bases identical to TRBD1. V dropped 0 bases and J dropped 0; count of bases not matched to a gene: 18. The CDR3 has 21 amino acids. CDR1 and CDR2 from the germline V gene are MGHRA and YSYEKL. Here the CDR3 reads CASSQDRRTGKVSLMNTEAFF. As DNA, the CDR3 is TGCGCCAGCAGCCAAGACCGGAGGACAGGGAAGGTCTCTCTGATGAACACTGAAGCTTTCTTT.

The V and J genes are TRBV25-1 and TRBJ2-5; the D gene is possibly TRBD1 (6 bases). Trimming removed 0 bases from V and 5 bases from J, with 13 bases in between. Germline values: CDR1 MGHDK, CDR2 SYGVNS. This CDR3 region has 15 residues. The CDR3 nucleotides read TGTGCCAGCAGTGAATATATTCGTCAGGGGGAGACCCAGTACTTC. Translating gives CASSEYIRQGETQYF.

This clonotype was picked up a small number of times. The rearrangement joins TRBV4-2 to TRBJ2-3; 11 nucleotides agree with TRBD2. This CDR3 has 21 amino acids. Losses at the gene ends were 3 bases for V and 1 base for J; bases not matched to a gene: 18. The V gene's germline CDR1 is LGHNA and CDR2 YNFKEQ. CDR3 nucleotide sequence: TGTGCCAGCAGCCATGTACCAGGGCTAGCGGGGGGAACCCACGGCACAGATACGCAGTATTTT. Translation: CASSHVPGLAGGTHGTDTQYF.

This clonotype was seen a handful of times. The chain joins TRBV5-1 to TRBJ1-1, with D tentatively TRBD1 (6 bases). Germline values: CDR1 SGHRS, CDR2 YFSETQ. The CDR3 is 19 residues long. V was trimmed by 5 bases and J by 0 bases, leaving 26 bases between them. CDR3 protein: CASRNPTGHTEAMNTEAFF. The CDR3 DNA is TGCGCCAGCAGAAATCCTACAGGGCATACAGAAGCTATGAACACTGAAGCTTTCTTT.

In this sample, this clonotype turned up a few times. This chain uses TRBV7-2 with TRBJ2-1, with TRBD1 as a possible D gene (5 bases). The V end lost 2 bases, the J end lost 7 bases, and 9 bases lay between the germline ends. The V gene's germline CDR1 is SGHTA and CDR2 FQGNSA. This CDR3 is 13 amino acids long. For the CDR3, the DNA is TGTGCCAGCAGCTTACCAGCAGGGAATGAGCAGTTCTTC. As protein: CASSLPAGNEQFF.

The rearrangement joins TRBV18 to TRBJ2-3; D ambiguous. This CDR3 region has 11 residues. CDR1 is KGHSH and CDR2 is LQKENI in the germline V gene. V was trimmed by 3 bases and J by 6 bases, leaving 4 bases between them. The CDR3: CASSPRDTQYF. The CDR3 region has the DNA TGTGCCAGCTCACCTCGGGATACGCAGTATTTT.

This clonotype was observed many times. This chain links TRBV7-9 with TRBJ2-3, with D hard to call. This CDR3 has 13 amino acids. From germline, CDR1 is SEHNR and CDR2 FQNEAQ (reference sequence). V shed 2 bases and J shed 6 bases, with 9 bases lying between them. The CDR3 DNA follows: TGTGCCAGCAGCTTATCAGAGGTGGATACGCAGTATTTT. This encodes CASSLSEVDTQYF. Looking up the rest from reference TRBV7-9 and TRBJ2-3 gives the full variable domain: DTGVSQNPRHKITKRGQNVTFRCDPISEHNRLYWYRQTLGQGPEFLTYFQNEAQLEKSRLLSDRFSAERPKGSFSTLEIQRTEQGDSAMYLCASSLSEVDTQYFGPGTRLTVL.

The chain employs TRBV20-1 and TRBJ2-1; TRBD2 matches at 7 bases. V lost 2 bases to trimming and J lost 8 bases; unmatched junction nucleotides: 9. Per germline, CDR1 DFQATT and CDR2 SNEGSKA (reference sequence). The CDR3 covers 14 residues. The CDR3 region has the DNA TGCAGTGCTAGATCGAGCGGGGCGAAGGATGAGCAGTTCTTC. Residues: CSARSSGAKDEQFF.

The gene calls are TRBV5-4 and TRBJ2-3, with TRBD1 matching over 9 bases. After removal of 4 bases from V and 5 bases from J, the junction contained 5 bases not matched to a gene. Germline V CDR1 and CDR2: SGHNT, YYREEE (reference sequence). The CDR3 covers 14 residues. CDR3 sequence (DNA): TGTGCCAGCAGCGGGGACAGGGAACAAGATACGCAGTATTTT. Translation gives CASSGDREQDTQYF.

This clonotype turned up a few times. As DNA, the CDR3 is TGCGCCAGCAGCCAGGTCGGGACAGGAGGCTGGCAGCCCCAGCATTTT. Its translation is CASSQVGTGGWQPQHF. The V call is TRBV4-1, the J call TRBJ1-5; 8 nucleotides agree with TRBD1. This CDR3 has 16 residues. From germline, CDR1 is MGHRA and CDR2 YSYEKL. With 3 bases clipped from V and 7 bases from J, the junction kept 11 bases outside the gene matches.

CDR3 amino acids: CASSGFGHHEQFF. The CDR3 DNA is TGTGCCAGCAGCGGTTTCGGCCACCATGAGCAGTTCTTC. This sequence joins TRBV9 and TRBJ2-1; D not resolved. Looked up from germline, CDR1 is SGDLS and CDR2 is YYNGEE. The CDR3 runs to 13 residues. V lost 3 bases and J 8 bases, leaving 12 bases between the germline ends. Full variable domain (remainder filled in from reference TRBV9 and TRBJ2-1): DSGVTQTPKHLITATGQRVTLRCSPRSGDLSVYWYQQSLDQGLQFLIQYYNGEERAKGNILERFSAQQFPDLHSELNLSSLELGDSALYFCASSGFGHHEQFFGPGTRLTVL.